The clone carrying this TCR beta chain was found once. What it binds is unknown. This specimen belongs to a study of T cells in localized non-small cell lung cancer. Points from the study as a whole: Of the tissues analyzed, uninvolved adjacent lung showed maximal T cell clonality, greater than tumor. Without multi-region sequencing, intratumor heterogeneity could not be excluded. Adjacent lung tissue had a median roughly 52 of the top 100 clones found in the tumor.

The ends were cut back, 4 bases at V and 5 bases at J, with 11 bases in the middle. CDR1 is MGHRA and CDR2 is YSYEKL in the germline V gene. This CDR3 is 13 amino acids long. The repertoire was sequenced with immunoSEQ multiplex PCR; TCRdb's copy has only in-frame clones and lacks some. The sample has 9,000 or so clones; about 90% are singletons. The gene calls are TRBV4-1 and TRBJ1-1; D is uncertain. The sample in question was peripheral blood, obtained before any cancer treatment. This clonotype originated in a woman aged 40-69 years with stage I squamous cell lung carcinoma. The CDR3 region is CASSPSAWTEAFF. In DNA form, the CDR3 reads TGCGCCAGCAGCCCGTCGGCCTGGACTGAAGCTTTCTTT.